The present entry profiles one T cell receptor (beta chain) with its context. The record originates from a study of blood T cell repertoires in COVID-19. For the study at large: The cDNA or gDNA used as material had been derived from T cells, B-cell-depleted T cells, or PBMCs.

Profiled with immunoSEQ multiplex PCR; TCRdb holds only in-frame clones, not every one. Of about 140,000 clones in the sample, about 74% were seen once. Trimming left V 1 base short and J 3 bases short, with 14 bases between. This CDR3 is 16 amino acids long. Per the germline V gene, CDR1 is LGHNA and CDR2 is YNFKEQ. Sequencing was performed on peripheral blood. The sequence was collected from a man in his fifties with acute or convalescent COVID-19. J is TRBJ2-3 and V is TRBV4-2; no reliable D call. The CDR3 sequence: CASSQVGLSGTDTQYF. CDR3 bases: TGTGCCAGCAGCCAAGTTGGGCTCTCCGGAACAGATACGCAGTATTTT.